This TCR beta chain was identified during a study of blood T cells in healthy people across ages. The ends lost 0 bases at V and 3 bases at J; junction bases unmatched: 4. The CDR3 loop spans 14 amino acids. Germline-derived CDR1 and CDR2 are DFQATT and SNEGSKA (reference sequence). This clonotype appeared a few times. Primed by a sample-barcoded 5' primer and a J-beta primer mix, a second PCR proceeded for 7 to 11 cycles. TCRdb recomputed calls from the 5' RACE reads with MiXCR, one row per CDR3 protein. The sample records 550,000 to 650,000 distinct CDR3 sequences, about 26% being singletons. These sequences were also reported in another study, on T cells of mothers and their children.

This chain connects TRBV20-1 to TRBJ2-5, with 7 nucleotides matching TRBD2. The sample comprised blood. The clonotype comes from a boy under 10 years old in good health. The CDR3 reads CSARDGLVEETQYF. The CDR3 DNA reads as TGCAGTGCTAGAGATGGACTAGTGGAAGAGACCCAGTACTTC.